This TCR beta chain derives from a study of regulatory T cells in long-lasting Graves disease. Libraries of TCR beta came from iRepertoire HTBI primers plus Arm-PCR of CDR3 regions. From the multiplex PCR reads, TCRdb called clonotypes with MiXCR, one entry per CDR3 protein. The sample consists of about 400,000 distinct CDR3 sequences, roughly a sixth of them appearing once. V was pared by 5 bases and J by 0 bases, with 13 bases between. CDR1 SGHTA and CDR2 FQGNSA come from the germline V gene. There are 16 residues in the CDR3. Study-level results: For persistent Graves' patients, TCR diversity was lower than for newly diagnosed ones.

This clonotype has ten or more counts. Antigen unknown. Time point defined: newly diagnosed GD, antithyroid drugs for less than 3 months. From RNA extracted from PBMCs, the TCR library was made. This rearrangement joins TRBV7-2 to TRBJ2-2; a possible D gene is TRBD1 (6 bases). Sample: peripheral blood mononuclear cells (PBMCs), taken at new diagnosis, from a patient treated with antithyroid drugs. The clonotype was recovered from a female donor with Graves disease. Here the CDR3 DNA reads TGTGCCAGCAGCCGCGGACAGAGAACGAACACCGGGGAGCTGTTTTTT. Translating gives CASSRGQRTNTGELFF.